What follows describes a single TCR beta chain. What it recognizes is unknown. Use of 60 Vbeta and 13 Jbeta primers characterized the PCR. Generated by immunoSEQ multiplex PCR, the TCRdb table keeps only in-frame clones and is missing some. In the table there are some 98,000 clones, approximately 70% of which are singletons. The V end was cut by 4 bases, the J end by 3 bases, with 13 bases between. Germline CDR1 is SGHAT and CDR2 is FQNNGV. There are 15 residues in the CDR3. The entry originates in a study of cytomegalovirus exposure and HLA in healthy donors. Study results and caveats: Presence/absence analyses assumed roughly uniform sequencing depth across donors, which may not hold. Upon later analysis, HLA-associated TCR beta chains proved more clonally expanded than other, equally common chains.

The chain joins TRBV11-2 to TRBJ1-5, with D perhaps TRBD1 (6 bases). The sequenced material came from PBMCs. This clonotype originated in a man aged 50-59 years in good health and CMV-seronegative. The CDR3 nucleotides read TGTGCCAGCAGCTCCGGGGACAACCTCAATCAGCCCCAGCATTTT. Protein: CASSSGDNLNQPQHF.